This record covers a single TCR beta chain. The data were taken from a study of blood T cell repertoires in COVID-19. Background on the study: The origin of the acute and convalescent COVID-19 samples was the United States, Italy and Spain. In each case, the material was cDNA or gDNA derived from T cells, B-cell-depleted T cells, or PBMCs.

Repertoires were generated with immunoSEQ multiplex PCR, while TCRdb's copy carries only in-frame clones and drops some. The sample lists almost 50,000 clones; around 80% were seen once. The sequencing input was peripheral blood. The sequence was obtained from an older man with acute or convalescent COVID-19.

The CDR3: CASSYGDRLNYGYTF. CDR3 sequence (DNA): TGTGCCAGCAGTTACGGGGACAGGTTAAACTATGGCTACACCTTC. The chain has TRBV6-2 or TRBV6-3 and TRBJ1-2, with 8 positions matching TRBD1. The germline gives CDR1 MNHEY, CDR2 SVGEGT. The CDR3 is 15 amino acids. V dropped 2 bases and J dropped 2; count of bases not matched to a gene: 4.